The clone carrying this T cell receptor (beta chain) showed up just a few times. The data derive from a study of blood T cell repertoires in COVID-19. The CDR3 runs 12 residues. V shed 5 bases and J 8 bases; nucleotides not matched to a gene: 5. Original processing methods: Researchers report that nucleated cell counts were estimated from reference gene primer amplification. Measured with immunoSEQ multiplex PCR; TCRdb has only the in-frame clones, and not every one. V and J calls plus clone size are reproduced from that table; the DNA served to infer D and trimming. The sample yields hundreds of thousands of clones, more than 70% seen once.

Sequencing input: peripheral blood. This clonotype was sampled from a woman aged 25 to 45 who had recovered from COVID-19. The chain carries TRBV12-3 or TRBV12-4 and TRBJ1-2; 7 bases match TRBD1. The CDR3 loop is CASSPSDRGYTF. The CDR3 DNA is TGTGCCAGCAGTCCGTCGGACAGGGGCTACACCTTC.